This entry concerns a single TCR beta chain. The clone's antigen remains unknown. No much larger clone exists at a distance of one base, and base qualities are not known. Using the deep immunoSEQ assay, TCR CDR3 regions were amplified from genomic DNA by multiplex PCR. Genomic DNA extracted from each cell subset was distributed evenly over all wells of several immunoSEQ 96-well plates, and each plate served as one replicate. For sorted subsets, around 0.2 ug genomic DNA, equal to approximately 30,000 T cell genomes, was loaded into each replicate PCR. Purified libraries were measured with a Qubit 3.0 fluorometer, size-checked on a Bioanalyzer 2100, and measured again with the KAPA Library Quantification kit. Every immunoSEQ 96-well plate was sequenced on a separate single-read 150-cycle Illumina NextSeq 550 flow cell. Per the original workflow: The immunoSEQ output contained only junctional sequences without quality scores, so filtering could not match that applied to full-length reads. To assign V/J genes and CDR3, sequences were annotated using PyIR, a Python wrapper for IgBLAST v1.9, with IMGT germline references. Reads were removed for weak V/J assignments (E-value above 1e-6), missing CDR3, stop codons, out-of-frame junctions, or ambiguous translated residues. V3J clonotypes were defined as sequences sharing an identical inferred V gene, J gene, and CDR3 amino acid sequence. Percentage overlap between repertoires was calculated by dividing the number of shared unique clonotypes by the size of the smaller repertoire. RTK rarefaction, the Chao1 estimator, and Recon v2.1 estimates of unobserved clonotypes were used to assess repertoire richness. For all TCRbeta clonotypes obtained by the gDNA method from several donors, generation probabilities were computed with OLGA. TCRdb re-hosts the immuneACCESS table, in-frame sequences only. Its copies lack some clones; in the studies checked, an unresolved V gene accounts for under half of them, and the cause for the rest is not known. V, J and clone size derive from that table, while D and trimming were established from the DNA sequence. The sample profile shows under 1 million clones; 90% to 95% of them were found once. The ten largest clones capture around 24% of the sample.

V is cut by 1 base and J by 4 bases, and the space between the germline ends is 7 bases. The CDR3 runs 14 amino acids, cysteine and phenylalanine included. This entry keeps only the CDR3 DNA: 42 bases, framed from base 1. CDR1 is given as SGHDN and CDR2 as FVKESK, both from the germline V gene. CD8 naive samples were CD45RO-negative cells positively selected for CCR7, giving a CD45RA+CCR7+ population that excluded TemRA cells. The donors were healthy, HIV-negative adults who had no recently reported acute infections or vaccinations. All donors were Caucasian adults living in Nashville, Tennessee, USA. After blood collection by leukapheresis, PBMCs were isolated using Ficoll-Histopaque density gradient centrifugation and then cryopreserved in the vapor phase of liquid nitrogen. Analytical flow cytometry was used to check the purity and quantity of every magnetically sorted T cell population. Genomic DNA was isolated from each sorted fraction and quantified by UV absorbance on a Nanodrop 2000c.

These data originate in a study of shared clonotypes between healthy human individuals (dated by TCRdb to the early 2020s). Looking at the study overall: The cohort comprised a couple of women and a few men aged 18 to 49 years. Per donor, three plates each were used for CD4 naive and CD4 memory, two for CD8 naive, and one for CD8 memory. Blood TCR repertoires of a handful of healthy adults were deeply sequenced to estimate repertoire size and the extent of clonotype sharing between individuals. Between about 0.94 and 8.9 billion PBMCs per donor were obtained by leukapheresis. Libraries were prepared and TCR repertoires were sequenced by different laboratories using diverse techniques, in order to increase sequencing depth and limit assay-specific biases.

The research as a whole found: Clonotypes shared by all four sorted-subset donors showed higher generation probabilities than non-shared clonotypes. Pairwise subsampling indicated that sequencing depth was expected to affect the degree of clonotype sharing among donors. Sharing across a handful of donors was observed for about 5% of naive CD4, over 3% of naive CD8, about 2.3% of memory CD4, and about 0.39% of memory CD8 clonotypes. Larger estimated clonotype richness was generally found for naive subsets than for memory subsets. Incomplete sequencing was indicated by rarefaction of sorted-subset datasets, despite the large sequencing depth. Sampling was limited to blood, and TCR repertoires in tissue likely differ from TCR repertoires in blood. Because the study included only a small number of donors, the genetic and exposure-history diversity represented was limited.

Recombination connected TRBV14 to TRBJ2-2; the D gene is perhaps TRBD1 or TRBD2, as each covers 5 bases. This TCR derives from a man aged 30-40 years in good health. The sample comprised naive CD8+ T cells sorted from blood. Read against the paper, the sample's cell subset or site label means: CD45RA+CCR7+. The DNA reads TGTGCCAGCAGCCAAGCGAGGGGCACCGGGGAGCTGTTTTTT. It encodes CASSQARGTGELFF. With all but the CDR3 taken from the reference TRBV14 and TRBJ2-2 genes, the full variable domain is: EAGVTQFPSHSVIEKGQTVTLRCDPISGHDNLYWYRRVMGKEIKFLLHFVKESKQDESGMPNNRFLAERTGGTYSTLKVQPAELEDSGVYFCASSQARGTGELFFGEGSRLTVL.